A single TCR beta chain is shown here with its context. Its matching antigen is unknown. These data originate in a study of cytomegalovirus exposure and HLA in healthy donors. In the PCR, 60 Vbeta and 13 Jbeta primers were used. The repertoire was sequenced with immunoSEQ multiplex PCR; TCRdb's copy has only in-frame clones and lacks some. The table lists about 70,000 clones, 85% to 90% of them singletons. Germline lookup yields CDR1 KGHSH and CDR2 LQKENI. CDR3 length: 14 amino acids. V lost 8 bases and J lost 7; bases outside the gene matches: 13. Whole-study findings and limits: Reports state that TCR beta sequences accurately predicted most subjects' HLA-A and HLA-B alleles.

The sequence came from a woman aged 25 to 45 in good health and CMV-seropositive. V usage is TRBV18 and J usage is TRBJ2-7; 8 positions agree with TRBD1. The sequenced material came from PBMCs. In nucleotides, the CDR3 is TGTGCCAGCACCCGAGCCTCTGGGGACAGGGAGCAGTACTTC. Amino acid sequence: CASTRASGDREQYF.